What follows are 28 T cell receptor beta chains derived from one specimen sequenced in a study of CD8 T cells in Susac syndrome. The RNA input was about 0.45 to 1 ug, and it was reverse transcribed with random hexamers. TCRdb processed the immunoSEQ multiplex PCR reads anew with MiXCR; each CDR3 protein has one entry. The data hold about 110,000 distinct CDR3 sequences, with roughly 97% observed a single time. The sample consisted of CD4+ T cells from PBMCs. These receptors were collected from a human donor in good health.

The rearrangement uses TRBV18 and TRBJ1-5; D ambiguous. Per the germline V gene, CDR1 is KGHSH and CDR2 is LQKENI. The CDR3 contains 15 residues. V was pared by 2 bases and J by 0 bases, with 8 bases between. This CDR3 is CASSPGSHSNQPQHF. DNA of the CDR3: TGTGCCAGCTCACCAGGAAGCCATAGCAATCAGCCCCAGCATTTT.

The genes are TRBV5-1 and TRBJ1-6; D remains ambiguous. Germline V gene sequence: CDR1 SGHRS, CDR2 YFSETQ. Deletions cut 0 bases from V and 0 bases from J, with 7 bases between. The CDR3 is 16 amino acids. CDR3: CASSLEGSSYNSPLHF. In DNA, the CDR3 is TGCGCCAGCAGCTTGGAAGGGAGCTCCTATAATTCACCCCTCCACTTT.

This rearrangement joins TRBV30 to TRBJ2-2; D gene unclear. CDR3 length: 15 amino acids. Germline V lookup: CDR1 GTSNPN, CDR2 SVGIG (reference sequence). Trimming cost V 3 bases and J 1 base, with 12 bases left between them. This CDR3 reads CAWSEPLGNTGELFF. The CDR3 nucleotides read TGTGCCTGGAGCGAACCCCTTGGGAACACCGGGGAGCTGTTTTTT.

The gene calls are TRBV5-1 and TRBJ1-2; TRBD1 is a possible D gene (6 bases). This CDR3 comprises 14 residues. V was clipped by 0 bases and J by 8 bases, with 14 bases between them. CDR1 is SGHRS, CDR2 YFSETQ, per germline. The CDR3 DNA reads as TGCGCCAGCAGCTTGGCCCGTGGGGGCGTCGGCTACACCTTC. It codes for CASSLARGGVGYTF.

The V call is TRBV3-1, the J call TRBJ1-1, with 7 bases matching TRBD1. The length of the CDR3 is 14 residues. Trimming removed 3 bases from V and 2 bases from J; junction bases left unmatched: 3. From germline, CDR1 is LGHDT and CDR2 YNNKEL (reference sequence). The CDR3 nucleotides are TGTGCCAGCAGCCACGACAGGGTTAACACTGAAGCTTTCTTT. Translating gives CASSHDRVNTEAFF. Complete variable domain (other parts from reference TRBV3-1 and TRBJ1-1): DTAVSQTPKYLVTQMGNDKSIKCEQNLGHDTMYWYKQDSKKFLKIMFSYNNKELIINETVPNRFSPKSPDKAHLNLHINSLELGDSAVYFCASSHDRVNTEAFFGQGTRLTVV.

The gene calls are TRBV28 and TRBJ2-4, with 8 positions matching TRBD1. This CDR3 region has 13 residues. The junction had 3 bases not matched to a gene; V was cut back by 7 bases and J by 4 bases. Germline V gives CDR1 MDHEN, CDR2 SYDVKM. The CDR3 DNA follows: TGTGCCAGCATCGGACAGGGTAAAAACATTCAGTACTTC. It is translated as CASIGQGKNIQYF.

This chain connects TRBV5-1 to TRBJ2-5; 12 nucleotides match TRBD2. Germline V lookup: CDR1 SGHRS, CDR2 YFSETQ. The ends lost 5 bases at V and 2 bases at J; junction bases unmatched: 4. This CDR3 has 15 residues. CDR3 bases: TGCGCCAGCAGGAGGACTAGCGGGATACAAGAGACCCAGTACTTC. Its protein is CASRRTSGIQETQYF.

This sequence joins TRBV4-1 and TRBJ1-4, with D perhaps TRBD1 (5 bases). V was pared by 7 bases and J by 0 bases, with 15 bases between. This CDR3 contains 16 residues. Per germline, CDR1 MGHRA and CDR2 YSYEKL. This CDR3 is CASNPGAGTTNEKLFF. Written as DNA, the CDR3 is TGCGCCAGCAACCCTGGGGCGGGGACAACTAATGAAAAACTGTTTTTT.

This sequence joins TRBV28 and TRBJ2-7; 9 bases are shared with TRBD1. Germline V gene sequence: CDR1 MDHEN, CDR2 SYDVKM. The CDR3 covers 15 residues. J was trimmed by 4 bases and V by 3 bases; bases with no gene match: 7. CDR3 bases: TGTGCCAGCAGTTTGGCGGGACAGGGTCAGTACGAGCAGTACTTC. Translation gives CASSLAGQGQYEQYF.

The V gene is TRBV7-2, the J gene TRBJ2-3; D may be TRBD1 or TRBD2 (5 bases each). Looked up from germline, CDR1 is SGHTA and CDR2 is FQGNSA. CDR3 size: 15 residues. V was trimmed by 0 bases and J by 0 bases, leaving 7 bases between them. The CDR3 bases are TGTGCCAGCAGCTTAGCGGGACCGAGCACAGATACGCAGTATTTT. This encodes CASSLAGPSTDTQYF. Complete variable domain (other parts from reference TRBV7-2 and TRBJ2-3): GAGVSQSPSNKVTEKGKDVELRCDPISGHTALYWYRQSLGQGLEFLIYFQGNSAPDKSGLPSDRFSAERTGGSVSTLTIQRTQQEDSAVYLCASSLAGPSTDTQYFGPGTRLTVL.

The rearrangement uses TRBV3-1 and TRBJ2-7, with TRBD2 as a possible D gene (6 bases). Germline assignment: CDR1 LGHDT and CDR2 YNNKEL (reference sequence). Trimming stripped 1 base from V and 5 bases from J, with 12 bases between. This CDR3 has 14 residues. CDR3 protein: CASSQAAGYNEQYF. As DNA, the CDR3 is TGTGCCAGCAGCCAAGCGGCGGGGTACAACGAGCAGTACTTC.

The chain joins TRBV11-2 to TRBJ2-7; weak D call: TRBD1 (6 bases). The ends were cut back, 4 bases at V and 5 bases at J, with 15 bases in the middle. The CDR3 spans 14 residues. Germline V gives CDR1 SGHAT, CDR2 FQNNGV. The CDR3 bases are TGTGCCAGCAGCTCGACCAGGGGCCCCCACGAGCAGTACTTC. This encodes CASSSTRGPHEQYF. The full variable domain, with the rest looked up from reference TRBV11-2 and TRBJ2-7, is EAGVAQSPRYKIIEKRQSVAFWCNPISGHATLYWYQQILGQGPKLLIQFQNNGVVDDSQLPKDRFSAERLKGVDSTLKIQPAKLEDSAVYLCASSSTRGPHEQYFGPGTRLTVT.

The V gene is TRBV24-1, the J gene TRBJ2-2; 9 nucleotides align to TRBD1. Germline V gene lookup returns CDR1 KGHDR and CDR2 SFDVKD. The CDR3 consists of 16 residues. V lost 8 bases, J lost 5 bases, and 11 bases stayed unmatched. The CDR3: CATTKTGTGSTGELFF. For the CDR3, the DNA is TGTGCCACCACCAAAACCGGGACAGGGAGTACCGGGGAGCTGTTTTTT.

The J gene is TRBJ2-2, the V gene TRBV5-4; D assignment may be TRBD1 or TRBD2 (5 bases each). The CDR3 is 15 residues long. CDR1 and CDR2 from the germline V gene are SGHNT and YYREEE (reference sequence). V lost 1 base and J 5 bases, leaving 12 bases between the germline ends. The DNA of the CDR3 is TGTGCCAGCAGCTTGACGAGGGGCGCAACCGGGGAGCTGTTTTTT. Residues: CASSLTRGATGELFF.

The gene calls are TRBV11-2 and TRBJ1-1; TRBD1 matches 7 bases. Looked up from germline, CDR1 is SGHAT and CDR2 is FQNNGV. CDR3 size: 14 residues. The J segment lost 1 base and the V segment lost 5 bases, leaving 4 bases of the junction unmatched. In DNA form, the CDR3 reads TGTGCCAGCAGCGCAGGGGGGACGAACACTGAAGCTTTCTTT. It translates to CASSAGGTNTEAFF.

In this sample, this clonotype turned up a few times. The chain couples TRBV7-2 to TRBJ1-4; no firm D call. CDR1 is SGHTA, CDR2 FQGNSA, per germline. With 1 base removed from V and 6 bases from J, the gap between germline ends came to 3 bases. The CDR3 runs to 12 residues. The CDR3 coding sequence is TGTGCCAGCAGCTTAGTGGATGAAAAACTGTTTTTT. Amino acid sequence: CASSLVDEKLFF.

The chain has TRBV9 and TRBJ2-5; D is uncertain. The CDR3 has 13 residues. V gave up 4 bases and J gave up 7 bases, with 14 bases separating them. Germline-derived CDR1 and CDR2 are SGDLS and YYNGEE. In nucleotides, the CDR3 is TGTGCCAGCAGCACACAAACCTCTGGGACCCAGTACTTC. Residues: CASSTQTSGTQYF.

The gene calls are TRBV19 and TRBJ1-4; 9 positions match TRBD1. Germline lookup yields CDR1 LNHDA and CDR2 SQIVND (reference sequence). V lost 5 bases and J lost 8; bases outside the gene matches: 9. The CDR3 covers 15 residues. CDR3 protein: CASSAGQGIWEKLFF. Written as DNA, the CDR3 is TGTGCCAGTAGTGCGGGACAGGGCATTTGGGAAAAACTGTTTTTT.

This clonotype was seen only once. The rearrangement uses TRBV12-3 or TRBV12-4 and TRBJ2-3; perhaps TRBD2 as D (6 bases). V was cut by 6 bases and J by 9 bases, with 25 bases left in between. The CDR3 totals 16 residues. CDR3 amino acids: CASSPARDGAGETQYF. In DNA form, the CDR3 reads TGTGCCAGCAGCCCTGCGCGGGATGGGGCTGGGGAGACGCAGTATTTT.

This sequence joins TRBV16 and TRBJ2-7, with 7 bases aligning to TRBD2. CDR3 length: 18 amino acids. Germline lookup yields CDR1 KGHSY and CDR2 FQNENV. Trimming removed 3 bases from V and 6 bases from J; junction bases left unmatched: 20. As DNA, the CDR3 is TGTGCCAGCAGCCATCACGGGGTAGCGGGTACCATTTGGGGCGAGCAGTACTTC. Amino acids: CASSHHGVAGTIWGEQYF.

V is TRBV6-5 and J is TRBJ2-5, with 7 nucleotides matching TRBD1. Germline V gene sequence: CDR1 MNHEY, CDR2 SVGAGI. After removal of 5 bases from V and 3 bases from J, the junction contained 0 bases not matched to a gene. The CDR3 totals 12 residues. This CDR3 reads CASSQGEETQYF. The CDR3 DNA reads TGTGCCAGCAGTCAGGGGGAAGAGACCCAGTACTTC.

J is TRBJ2-5 and V is TRBV6-2 or TRBV6-3; D is possibly TRBD2 (5 bases). Between the trimmed V and J ends, which lost 2 bases and 5 bases, there was a span of 12 bases. This CDR3 has 14 residues. Germline V CDR1 and CDR2: MNHEY, SVGEGT. The CDR3 protein is CASSYRTGKETQYF. CDR3 coding DNA: TGTGCCAGCAGTTACAGGACTGGGAAGGAGACCCAGTACTTC.

This chain links TRBV28 with TRBJ1-5; tentatively, D is TRBD1 (6 bases). V was cut by 3 bases and J by 1 base, with 7 bases left in between. Germline V gene lookup returns CDR1 MDHEN and CDR2 SYDVKM. The CDR3 runs to 14 residues. The CDR3 spells CASSFDRSNQPQHF. The CDR3 DNA follows: TGTGCCAGCAGTTTCGACAGGAGCAATCAGCCCCAGCATTTT.

The rearrangement joins TRBV5-6 to TRBJ1-2; D might be TRBD1 (5 bases). The CDR3 runs to 16 residues. Germline loops: CDR1 SGHDT, CDR2 YYEEEE. The ends were cut back, 0 bases at V and 7 bases at J, with 19 bases in the middle. The CDR3 here is CASSLAGLQDLGGYTF. The CDR3 region has the DNA TGTGCCAGCAGCTTGGCTGGCCTACAGGATCTGGGTGGCTACACCTTC.

This clonotype was recorded only once. The chain joins TRBV7-3 to TRBJ1-1; D might be TRBD1 (6 bases). CDR3 length equals 13 residues. The V end lost 4 bases, the J end lost 6 bases, and 12 bases lay between the germline ends. Germline assignment: CDR1 SGHTA and CDR2 FQGTGA. DNA of the CDR3: TGTGCCAGCAGCTCGCAGGGGTACGCTGAAGCTTTCTTT. Its translation: CASSSQGYAEAFF.

CDR3 amino acids: CASSSRSDTQYF. In nucleotides, the CDR3 is TGTGCCAGCAGTTCCCGTTCGGATACGCAGTATTTT. The chain joins TRBV27 to TRBJ2-3; D gene uncertain. V was shortened by 4 bases and J by 6 bases, with 8 bases between the two germline ends. The CDR3 is 12 amino acids. The germline V gene has CDR1 MNHEY and CDR2 SMNVEV (reference sequence).

The CDR3 sequence is CSASLIGTVEAFF. The DNA for the CDR3 is TGCAGTGCTAGTTTAATTGGGACGGTCGAAGCTTTCTTT. The chain employs TRBV20-1 and TRBJ1-1; possibly TRBD1 for D (5 bases). Deletions cut 3 bases from V and 8 bases from J, with 16 bases between. Germline values: CDR1 DFQATT, CDR2 SNEGSKA (reference sequence). The CDR3 covers 13 residues.

In DNA, the CDR3 is TGTGCCAGCAGCCGGGACGTTTCTAACTATGGCTACACCTTC. It yields the protein CASSRDVSNYGYTF. The genes are TRBV5-4 and TRBJ1-2, with D possibly being TRBD1 (5 bases). Germline V gene sequence: CDR1 SGHNT, CDR2 YYREEE (reference sequence). The V end lost 4 bases, the J end lost 0 bases, and 10 bases lay between the germline ends. This CDR3 has 14 residues.